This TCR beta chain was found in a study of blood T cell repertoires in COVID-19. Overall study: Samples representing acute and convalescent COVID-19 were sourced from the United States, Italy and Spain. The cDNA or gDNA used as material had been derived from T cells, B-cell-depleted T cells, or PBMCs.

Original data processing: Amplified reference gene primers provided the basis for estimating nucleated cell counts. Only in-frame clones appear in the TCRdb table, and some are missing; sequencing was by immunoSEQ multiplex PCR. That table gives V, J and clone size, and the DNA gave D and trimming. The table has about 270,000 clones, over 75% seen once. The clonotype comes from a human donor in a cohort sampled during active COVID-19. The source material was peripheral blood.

DNA for the CDR3: TGTGCCATCAGTGCGAGGGCAGAGGACGAGCAGTACTTC. It is translated as CAISARAEDEQYF. This chain uses TRBV10-3 with TRBJ2-7; possibly TRBD2 for D (5 bases). Germline V lookup: CDR1 ENHRY, CDR2 SYGVKD. V lost 4 bases, J lost 5 bases, and 12 bases lay in between. The CDR3 runs 13 residues.